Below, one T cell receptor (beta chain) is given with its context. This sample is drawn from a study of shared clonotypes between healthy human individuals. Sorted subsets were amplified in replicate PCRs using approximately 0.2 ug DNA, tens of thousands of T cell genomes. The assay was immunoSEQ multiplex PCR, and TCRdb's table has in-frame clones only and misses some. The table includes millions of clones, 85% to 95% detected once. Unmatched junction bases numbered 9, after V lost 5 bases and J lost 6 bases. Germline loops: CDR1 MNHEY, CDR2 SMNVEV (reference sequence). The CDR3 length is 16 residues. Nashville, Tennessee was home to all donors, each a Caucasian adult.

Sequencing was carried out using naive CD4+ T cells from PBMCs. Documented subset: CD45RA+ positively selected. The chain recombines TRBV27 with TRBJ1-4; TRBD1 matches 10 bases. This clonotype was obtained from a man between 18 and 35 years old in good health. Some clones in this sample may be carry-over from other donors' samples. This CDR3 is CASSKGTGTGDEKLFF. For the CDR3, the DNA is TGTGCCAGCAGTAAGGGAACCGGGACAGGGGATGAAAAACTGTTTTTT.